The 6 T cell receptor beta chains in this list originate from one sample, sequenced in a study of blood T cells in healthy people across ages (dated by TCRdb to between 2014 and 2016). The library came from 5' RACE. Reads for this sample came from an Illumina HiSeq 2500. The second PCR ran for about 7 to 11 cycles and used a J-beta primer mix along with a sample-barcoded 5' primer. TCRdb reprocessed the public reads (quality trimming at Q25 with fastp, clone calling with MiXCR) and kept in-frame beta chains. Entries are consolidated by CDR3 protein sequence, retaining the most common genes and DNA. This sample gives around 1,700,000 distinct CDR3 sequences in total; roughly 30% of them show up just once. Of the sample, 7% to 9% is held by the ten largest clones. The sequencing sample was made of blood. These receptors originate from a woman aged 30 to 39 in good health.

The table lists this clonotype with a few counts. V usage is TRBV6-5 and J usage is TRBJ1-1, with D uncertain. The germline V gene encodes CDR1 MNHEY and CDR2 SVGAGI. V dropped 7 bases and J dropped 0 bases, with 15 bases sitting between them. This CDR3 is built from 15 residues. CDR3 nucleotide sequence: TGTGCCAGCACCCCTGATGTAGACCTGAACACTGAAGCTTTCTTT. Amino acids: CASTPDVDLNTEAFF.

The chain combines TRBV6-6 with TRBJ2-2; TRBD1 or TRBD2 may be the D gene (5 bases each). Trimming took 8 bases from V and 5 from J, leaving 15 bases between them. The CDR3 spans 14 residues. Germline V gene lookup returns CDR1 MNHNY and CDR2 SVGAGI (reference sequence). CDR3 sequence (DNA): TGTGCCAGCGATTACGGGACGGGGACCGGGGAGCTGTTTTTT. It encodes CASDYGTGTGELFF.

This clonotype was recorded a few times. The rearrangement joins TRBV7-9 to TRBJ2-1; D unclear. This CDR3 is 16 amino acids long. Germline V CDR1 and CDR2: SEHNR, FQNEAQ (reference sequence). V lost 1 base and J lost 7, with 17 bases in between. Here the CDR3 reads CASSLVVAGLRNEQFF. The CDR3, as DNA: TGTGCCAGCAGCTTAGTGGTTGCCGGGTTAAGGAATGAGCAGTTCTTC.

This clonotype appeared many times. The V call is TRBV27, the J call TRBJ2-7; 9 bases are a match to TRBD1. Germline V gene lookup returns CDR1 MNHEY and CDR2 SMNVEV (reference sequence). Trimming took 6 bases from V and 6 from J; bases not matched to a gene: 6. CDR3 size: 13 residues. CDR3 bases: TGTGCCAGCAGGGGGACAGGGTCATCCGAGCAGTACTTC. This encodes CASRGTGSSEQYF.

The table lists this clonotype with a few counts. V is TRBV4-3 and J is TRBJ2-1; 7 bases match TRBD2. Germline lookup yields CDR1 LGHNA and CDR2 YSLEER. The V and J ends lost 0 bases and 4 bases, in that order; junction bases with no gene match: 6. The CDR3 is made up of 16 amino acids. CDR3 nucleotides: TGCGCCAGCAGCCAAGATACGCGGGAGTATTACAATGAGCAGTTCTTC. Its translation is CASSQDTREYYNEQFF.

Ten or more counts support this clonotype. This rearrangement joins TRBV4-1 to TRBJ2-4; 8 nucleotides line up with TRBD1. CDR3 length: 14 residues. CDR1 is MGHRA and CDR2 is YSYEKL in the germline V gene. J was trimmed by 7 bases and V by 0 bases; bases with no gene match: 2. In DNA form, the CDR3 reads TGCGCCAGCAGCCAAGAAGACAGGGGCAACATTCAGTACTTC. Amino acid sequence: CASSQEDRGNIQYF.